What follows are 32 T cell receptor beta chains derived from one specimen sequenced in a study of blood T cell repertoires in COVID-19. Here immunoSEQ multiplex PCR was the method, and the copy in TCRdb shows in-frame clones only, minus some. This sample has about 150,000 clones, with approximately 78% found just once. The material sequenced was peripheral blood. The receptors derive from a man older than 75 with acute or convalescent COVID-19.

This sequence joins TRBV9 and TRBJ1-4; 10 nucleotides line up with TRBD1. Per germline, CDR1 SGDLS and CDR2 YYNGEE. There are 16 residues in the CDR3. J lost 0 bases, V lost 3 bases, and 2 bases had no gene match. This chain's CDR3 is CASSGGQGATNEKLFF. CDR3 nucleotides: TGTGCCAGCAGCGGCGGACAGGGGGCAACTAATGAAAAACTGTTTTTT.

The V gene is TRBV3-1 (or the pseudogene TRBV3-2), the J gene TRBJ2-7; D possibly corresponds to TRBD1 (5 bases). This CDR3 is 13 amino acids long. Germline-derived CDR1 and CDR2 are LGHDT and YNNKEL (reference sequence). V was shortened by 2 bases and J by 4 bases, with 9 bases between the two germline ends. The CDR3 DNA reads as TGTGCCAGCAGCCAAAGAAGGGGTTACGAGCAGTACTTC. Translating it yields CASSQRRGYEQYF.

The CDR3 protein is CASSLSGKGARAFF. The CDR3 region has the DNA TGTGCCAGCAGTTTATCGGGTAAGGGGGCGAGAGCTTTCTTT. The rearrangement joins TRBV27 to TRBJ1-1; 7 nucleotides agree with TRBD1. From germline, CDR1 is MNHEY and CDR2 SMNVEV (reference sequence). This CDR3 spans 14 amino acids. V lost 0 bases to trimming and J lost 10 bases; unmatched junction nucleotides: 8.

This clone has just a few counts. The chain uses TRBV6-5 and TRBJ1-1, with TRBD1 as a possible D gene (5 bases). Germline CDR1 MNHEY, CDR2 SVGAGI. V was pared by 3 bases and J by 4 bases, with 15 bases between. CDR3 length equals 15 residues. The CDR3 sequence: CASSYSQGLGTEAFF. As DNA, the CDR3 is TGTGCCAGCAGTTATTCTCAGGGTTTAGGCACTGAAGCTTTCTTT.

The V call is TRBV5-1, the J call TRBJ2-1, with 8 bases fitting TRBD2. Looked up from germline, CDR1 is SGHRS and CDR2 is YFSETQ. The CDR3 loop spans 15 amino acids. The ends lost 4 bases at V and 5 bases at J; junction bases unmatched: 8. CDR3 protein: CASSLRVAGNNEQFF. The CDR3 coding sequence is TGCGCCAGCAGCCTCCGGGTAGCGGGGAACAATGAGCAGTTCTTC. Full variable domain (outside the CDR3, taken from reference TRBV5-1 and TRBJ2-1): KAGVTQTPRYLIKTRGQQVTLSCSPISGHRSVSWYQQTPGQGLQFLFEYFSETQRNKGNFPGRFSGRQFSNSRSEMNVSTLELGDSALYLCASSLRVAGNNEQFFGPGTRLTVL.

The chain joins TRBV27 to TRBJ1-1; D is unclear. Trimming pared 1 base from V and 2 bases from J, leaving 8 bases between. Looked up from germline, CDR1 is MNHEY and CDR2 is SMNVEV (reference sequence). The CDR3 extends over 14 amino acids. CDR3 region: CASSLYEGNTEAFF. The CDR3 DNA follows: TGTGCCAGCAGTTTATATGAGGGTAACACTGAAGCTTTCTTT.

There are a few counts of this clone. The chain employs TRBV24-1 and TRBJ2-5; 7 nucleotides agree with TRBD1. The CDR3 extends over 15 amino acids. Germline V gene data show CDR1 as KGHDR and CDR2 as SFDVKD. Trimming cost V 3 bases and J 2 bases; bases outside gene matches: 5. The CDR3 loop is CATSDPGTAQETQYF. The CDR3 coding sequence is TGTGCCACCAGTGATCCCGGGACAGCACAAGAGACCCAGTACTTC.

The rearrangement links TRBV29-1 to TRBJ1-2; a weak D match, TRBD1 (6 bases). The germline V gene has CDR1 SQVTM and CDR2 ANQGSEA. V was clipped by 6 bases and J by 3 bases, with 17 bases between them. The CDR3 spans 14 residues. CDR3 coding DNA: TGCAGCGTCCGGGCGGGGGGCGGCGACTATGGCTACACCTTC. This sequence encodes CSVRAGGGDYGYTF. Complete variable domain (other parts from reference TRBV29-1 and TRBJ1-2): SAVISQKPSRDICQRGTSLTIQCQVDSQVTMMFWYRQQPGQSLTLIATANQGSEATYESGFVIDKFPISRPNLTFSTLTVSNMSPEDSSIYLCSVRAGGGDYGYTFGSGTRLTVV.

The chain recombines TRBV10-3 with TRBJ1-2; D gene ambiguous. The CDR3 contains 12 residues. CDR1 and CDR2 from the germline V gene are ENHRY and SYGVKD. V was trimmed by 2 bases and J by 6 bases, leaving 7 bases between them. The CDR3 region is CAISEVRDGYTF. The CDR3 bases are TGTGCCATCAGTGAGGTCCGGGATGGCTACACCTTC.

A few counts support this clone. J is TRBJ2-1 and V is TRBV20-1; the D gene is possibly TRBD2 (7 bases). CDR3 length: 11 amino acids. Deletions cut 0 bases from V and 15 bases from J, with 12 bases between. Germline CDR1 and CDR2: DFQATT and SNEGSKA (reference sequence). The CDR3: CSARDLGGRFF. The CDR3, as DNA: TGCAGTGCTAGAGATTTGGGGGGGCGGTTCTTC.

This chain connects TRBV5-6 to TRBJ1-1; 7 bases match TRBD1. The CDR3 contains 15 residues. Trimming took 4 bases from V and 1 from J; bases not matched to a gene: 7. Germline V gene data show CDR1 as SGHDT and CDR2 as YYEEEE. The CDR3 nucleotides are TGTGCCAGCAGCCTGCAGGACAGGCCGAACACTGAAGCTTTCTTT. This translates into CASSLQDRPNTEAFF.

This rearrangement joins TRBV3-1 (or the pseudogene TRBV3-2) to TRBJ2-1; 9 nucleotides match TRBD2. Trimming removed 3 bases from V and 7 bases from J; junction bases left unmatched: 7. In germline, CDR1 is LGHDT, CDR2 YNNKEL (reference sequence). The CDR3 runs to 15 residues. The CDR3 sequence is CASSHASGGRNEQFF. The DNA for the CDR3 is TGTGCCAGCAGCCATGCGAGCGGGGGGCGAAATGAGCAGTTCTTC.

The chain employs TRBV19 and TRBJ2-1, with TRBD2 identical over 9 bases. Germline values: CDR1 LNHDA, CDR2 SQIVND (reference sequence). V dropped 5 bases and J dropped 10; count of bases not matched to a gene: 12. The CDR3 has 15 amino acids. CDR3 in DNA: TGTGCCAGTAGTCCTGCTAGCGGGGTCACGAGGGAGCAGTTCTTC. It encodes CASSPASGVTREQFF.

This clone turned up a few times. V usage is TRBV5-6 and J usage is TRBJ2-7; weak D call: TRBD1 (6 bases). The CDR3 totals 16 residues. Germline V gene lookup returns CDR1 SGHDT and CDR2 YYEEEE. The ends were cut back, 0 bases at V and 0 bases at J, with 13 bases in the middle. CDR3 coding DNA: TGTGCCAGCAGCTTGGACAGGGATCTATTCTCCTACGAGCAGTACTTC. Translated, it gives CASSLDRDLFSYEQYF.

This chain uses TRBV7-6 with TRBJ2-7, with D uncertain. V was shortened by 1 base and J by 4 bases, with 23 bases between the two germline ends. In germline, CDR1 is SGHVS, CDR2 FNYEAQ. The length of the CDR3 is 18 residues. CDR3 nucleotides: TGTGCCAGCAGCTTAGTAGCCCCACCGAGGCCTATGAATTACGAGCAGTACTTC. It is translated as CASSLVAPPRPMNYEQYF.

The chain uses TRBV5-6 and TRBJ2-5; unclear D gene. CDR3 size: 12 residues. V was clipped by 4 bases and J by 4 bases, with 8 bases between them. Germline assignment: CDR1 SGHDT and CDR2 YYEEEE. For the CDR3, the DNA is TGTGCCAGCAGCCCTGGCTTAGAGACCCAGTACTTC. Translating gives CASSPGLETQYF.

CDR3 sequence (DNA): TGTGCCATCAGTGCGGGGACAGGGGGGGACCAAGAGACCCAGTACTTC. Translated: CAISAGTGGDQETQYF. The V and J genes are TRBV10-3 and TRBJ2-5; 11 positions agree with TRBD1. Germline V gene data show CDR1 as ENHRY and CDR2 as SYGVKD. This CDR3 is built from 16 residues. The V segment lost 4 bases and the J segment 0 bases; nucleotides outside the gene matches: 4.

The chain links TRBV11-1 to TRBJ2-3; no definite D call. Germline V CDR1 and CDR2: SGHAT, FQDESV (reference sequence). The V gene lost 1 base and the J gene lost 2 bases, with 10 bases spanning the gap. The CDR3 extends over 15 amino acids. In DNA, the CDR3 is TGTGCCAGCAGCTTAGGGGCAGCAATCACAGATACGCAGTATTTT. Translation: CASSLGAAITDTQYF.

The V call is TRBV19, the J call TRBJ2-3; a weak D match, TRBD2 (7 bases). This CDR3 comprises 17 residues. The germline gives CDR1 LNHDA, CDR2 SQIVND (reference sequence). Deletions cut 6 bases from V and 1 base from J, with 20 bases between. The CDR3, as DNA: TGTGCCAGTAGGATGGCGGGGGCGCTCCGTGGCACAGATACGCAGTATTTT. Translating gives CASRMAGALRGTDTQYF.

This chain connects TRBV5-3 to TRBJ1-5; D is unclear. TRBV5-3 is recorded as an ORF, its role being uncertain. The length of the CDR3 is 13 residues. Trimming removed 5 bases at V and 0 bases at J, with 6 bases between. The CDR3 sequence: CARRNSSNQPQHF. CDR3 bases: TGTGCCAGAAGAAACAGTAGCAATCAGCCCCAGCATTTT.

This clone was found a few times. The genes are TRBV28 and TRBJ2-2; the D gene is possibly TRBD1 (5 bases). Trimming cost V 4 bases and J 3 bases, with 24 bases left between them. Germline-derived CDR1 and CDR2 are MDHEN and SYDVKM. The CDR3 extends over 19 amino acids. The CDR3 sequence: CASSSYLMRQLEYTGELFF. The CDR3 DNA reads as TGTGCCAGCAGTTCCTACCTAATGCGACAGTTGGAGTACACCGGGGAGCTGTTTTTT.

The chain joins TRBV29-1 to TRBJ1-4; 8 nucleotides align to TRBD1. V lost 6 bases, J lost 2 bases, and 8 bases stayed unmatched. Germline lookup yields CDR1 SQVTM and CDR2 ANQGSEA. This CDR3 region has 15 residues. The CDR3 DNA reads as TGCAGCGTCGGGACAGGCCCGGATACTAATGAAAAACTGTTTTTT. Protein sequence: CSVGTGPDTNEKLFF.

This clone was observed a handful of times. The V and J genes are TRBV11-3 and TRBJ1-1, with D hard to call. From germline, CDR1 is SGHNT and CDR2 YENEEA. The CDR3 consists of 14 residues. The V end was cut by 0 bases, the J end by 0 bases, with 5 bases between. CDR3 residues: CASSLDNMNTEAFF. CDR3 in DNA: TGTGCCAGCAGCTTAGATAACATGAACACTGAAGCTTTCTTT.

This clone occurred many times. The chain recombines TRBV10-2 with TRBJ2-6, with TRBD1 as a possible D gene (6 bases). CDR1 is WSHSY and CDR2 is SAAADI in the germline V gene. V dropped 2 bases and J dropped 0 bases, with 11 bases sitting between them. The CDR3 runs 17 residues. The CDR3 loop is CASSEGQSYSGANVLTF. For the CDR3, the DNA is TGCGCCAGCAGTGAGGGACAGTCTTACTCTGGGGCCAACGTCCTGACTTTC.

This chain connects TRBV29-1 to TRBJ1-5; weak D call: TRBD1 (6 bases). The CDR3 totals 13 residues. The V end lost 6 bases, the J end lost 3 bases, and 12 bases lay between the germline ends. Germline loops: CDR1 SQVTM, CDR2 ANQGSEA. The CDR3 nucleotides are TGCAGCGTCCTTGGACAGCTCAATCAGCCCCAGCATTTT. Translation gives CSVLGQLNQPQHF.

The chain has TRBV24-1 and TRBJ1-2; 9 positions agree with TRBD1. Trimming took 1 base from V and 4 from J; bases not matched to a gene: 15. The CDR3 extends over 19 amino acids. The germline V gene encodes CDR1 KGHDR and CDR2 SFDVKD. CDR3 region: CATSDLKGTGGPWGYGYTF. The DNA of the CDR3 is TGTGCCACCAGTGATTTAAAAGGTACAGGGGGCCCGTGGGGCTATGGCTACACCTTC.

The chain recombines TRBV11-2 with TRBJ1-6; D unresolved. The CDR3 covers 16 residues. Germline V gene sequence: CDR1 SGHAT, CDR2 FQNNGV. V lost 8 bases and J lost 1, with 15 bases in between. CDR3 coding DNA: TGTGCCAGCGTCATTAACTCCATATCCTATAATTCACCCCTCCACTTT. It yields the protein CASVINSISYNSPLHF.

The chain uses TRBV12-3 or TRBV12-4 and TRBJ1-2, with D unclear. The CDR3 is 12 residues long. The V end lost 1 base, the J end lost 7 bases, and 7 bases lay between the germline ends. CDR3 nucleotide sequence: TGTGCCAGCAGTTTAGGGGCAGGTGGCTACACCTTC. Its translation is CASSLGAGGYTF.

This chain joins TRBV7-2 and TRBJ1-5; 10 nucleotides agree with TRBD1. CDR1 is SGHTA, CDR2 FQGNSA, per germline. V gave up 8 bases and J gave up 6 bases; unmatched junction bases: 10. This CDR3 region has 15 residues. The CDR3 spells CASSTGTGVSQPQHF. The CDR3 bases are TGTGCCAGCTCGACCGGGACAGGGGTGAGTCAGCCCCAGCATTTT. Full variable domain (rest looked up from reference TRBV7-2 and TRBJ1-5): GAGVSQSPSNKVTEKGKDVELRCDPISGHTALYWYRQSLGQGLEFLIYFQGNSAPDKSGLPSDRFSAERTGGSVSTLTIQRTQQEDSAVYLCASSTGTGVSQPQHFGDGTRLSIL.

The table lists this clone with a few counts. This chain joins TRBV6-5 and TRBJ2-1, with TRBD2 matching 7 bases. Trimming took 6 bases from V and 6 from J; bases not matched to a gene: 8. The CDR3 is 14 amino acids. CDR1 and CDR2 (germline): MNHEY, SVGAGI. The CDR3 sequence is CASSGGGDLNEQFF. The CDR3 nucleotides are TGTGCCAGCAGCGGGGGAGGGGATCTCAATGAGCAGTTCTTC.

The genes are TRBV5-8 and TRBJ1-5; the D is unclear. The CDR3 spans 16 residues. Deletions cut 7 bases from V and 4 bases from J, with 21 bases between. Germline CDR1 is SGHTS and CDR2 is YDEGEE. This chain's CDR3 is CASARKFGLENQPQHF. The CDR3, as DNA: TGTGCCAGCGCTAGGAAATTCGGCTTGGAAAATCAGCCCCAGCATTTT.

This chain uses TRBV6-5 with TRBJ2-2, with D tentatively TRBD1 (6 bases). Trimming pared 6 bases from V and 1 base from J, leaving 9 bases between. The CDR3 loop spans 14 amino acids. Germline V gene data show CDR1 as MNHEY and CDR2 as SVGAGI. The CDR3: CASRLDRNTGELFF. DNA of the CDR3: TGTGCCAGCAGGCTGGACAGGAACACCGGGGAGCTGTTTTTT.